The 10 T cell receptor beta chains presented below share a single source sample, sequenced in a study of PD-1 blockade in mismatch repair-deficient tumors. TCRdb's copy holds only in-frame clones and misses some; the assay was immunoSEQ multiplex PCR. The table has roughly 120,000 clones, about 90% seen once; the top ten hold roughly 10%. Sequenced here: peripheral blood, sampled approximately 72 weeks after starting pembrolizumab. Every receptor here comes from an adult with mismatch repair-deficient cancer.

The rearrangement links TRBV30 to TRBJ2-3; TRBD1 is a possible D gene (6 bases). The CDR3 is 14 residues long. Germline lookup yields CDR1 GTSNPN and CDR2 SVGIG (reference sequence). Trimming shortened V by 0 bases and J by 2 bases, and 9 bases separated the two germline ends. As DNA, the CDR3 is TGTGCCTGGAGTGTCGGACAGCACACAGATACGCAGTATTTT. It translates to CAWSVGQHTDTQYF.

This sequence joins TRBV19 and TRBJ1-5; 8 bases match TRBD1. This CDR3 is built from 15 residues. Germline loops: CDR1 LNHDA, CDR2 SQIVND (reference sequence). The trim removed 4 bases at V and 2 bases at J, leaving 4 bases unmatched. The CDR3 DNA sequence: TGTGCCAGTAGTAGGGCGACAGGGGGCAATCAGCCCCAGCATTTT. As protein: CASSRATGGNQPQHF.

CDR3 sequence reads: CASSPGVNYGYTF. CDR3 DNA sequence: TGTGCCAGTAGCCCGGGGGTTAACTATGGCTACACCTTC. The rearrangement links TRBV19 to TRBJ1-2, with D tentatively TRBD1 (5 bases). The V and J ends lost 6 bases and 1 base respectively, with 9 bases between them. This CDR3 is 13 amino acids long. CDR1 is LNHDA and CDR2 is SQIVND in the germline V gene (reference sequence).

This sequence joins TRBV11-2 and TRBJ1-1; 8 nucleotides agree with TRBD1. Trimming at V came to 4 bases and at J to 3 bases, leaving 7 bases not matched to a gene. The CDR3 covers 15 residues. Germline lookup yields CDR1 SGHAT and CDR2 FQNNGV. CDR3 region: CASSWYRGWDTEAFF. The CDR3 DNA is TGTGCCAGCAGCTGGTACAGGGGGTGGGACACTGAAGCTTTCTTT.

This sequence joins TRBV30 and TRBJ2-7; 11 bases match TRBD1. The V gene end was trimmed by 1 base and the J gene end by 6 bases; junction bases not matched to a gene: 5. The germline CDR1 and CDR2 sequences are GTSNPN and SVGIG (reference sequence). The CDR3 has 14 residues. CDR3 residues: CAWSGEGQGVEQYF. CDR3 bases: TGTGCCTGGAGTGGGGAGGGACAGGGGGTCGAGCAGTACTTC.

The DNA for the CDR3 is TGTGCCAGTATATGGACTGGGGGGACTGAAGCTTTCTTT. Its protein product is CASIWTGGTEAFF. This chain uses TRBV19 with TRBJ1-1, with D tentatively TRBD1 (5 bases). Germline V gene data show CDR1 as LNHDA and CDR2 as SQIVND (reference sequence). CDR3 length equals 13 residues. Trimming took 7 bases from V and 5 from J, leaving 14 bases between them.

The chain couples TRBV29-1 to TRBJ2-5; the D gene could be TRBD1 or TRBD2 (5 bases each). The CDR3 loop spans 13 amino acids. V lost 4 bases to trimming and J lost 5 bases, with 14 bases between them. Germline V gene data show CDR1 as SQVTM and CDR2 as ANQGSEA. CDR3 sequence reads: CSVGEGAGETQYF. The CDR3 nucleotides are TGCAGCGTTGGTGAAGGGGCGGGCGAGACCCAGTACTTC.

Worth noting for this clone: Mismatch with germline at one junction end may stem from a read error. The J gene is TRBJ2-7, the V gene TRBV7-9, with 9 bases identical to TRBD2. Germline V gene data show CDR1 as SEHNR and CDR2 as FQNEAQ (reference sequence). This CDR3 spans 17 amino acids. CDR3 amino acids: CASSQEPAGGRSGEQYF. The CDR3 nucleotides read TGCGCCAGCAGCCAAGAACCAGCGGGAGGCCGCAGTGGCGAGCAGTACTTC. Full variable domain (missing parts from reference TRBV7-9 and TRBJ2-7): DTGVSQNPRHKITKRGQNVTFRCDPISEHNRLYWYRQTLGQGPEFLTYFQNEAQLEKSRLLSDRFSAERPKGSFSTLEIQRTEQGDSAMYLCASSQEPAGGRSGEQYFGPGTRLTVT.

This sequence joins TRBV7-9 and TRBJ2-5; the match to TRBD1 covers 8 bases. The germline gives CDR1 SEHNR, CDR2 FQNEAQ (reference sequence). CDR3 length: 15 residues. J gave up 4 bases and V 5 bases, and 9 bases lay outside the gene matches. The CDR3, as DNA: TGTGCCAGCAGCCCCTGGACAGGGCCGTTAGAGACCCAGTACTTC. Amino acids: CASSPWTGPLETQYF.

The chain employs TRBV28 and TRBJ2-3, with 9 bases matching TRBD2. Per the germline V gene, CDR1 is MDHEN and CDR2 is SYDVKM. J was trimmed by 0 bases and V by 5 bases; bases with no gene match: 9. This CDR3 spans 17 amino acids. The CDR3 sequence: CASSLASGTLSTDTQYF. CDR3 coding DNA: TGTGCCAGCAGTCTGGCTAGCGGGACGCTTAGCACAGATACGCAGTATTTT.